Shown below are 19 T cell receptor beta chains from a single sample sequenced in a study of spatial heterogeneity in lung cancer. Time point meaning: sample taken at primary tumor resection. Sequencing was performed on whole RNA extracted from tumor and nontumor lung tissue, or from frozen PBMC, and the material was left unsorted. TCRdb reanalysed the 5' RACE reads using MiXCR and keeps one entry per CDR3 protein. Of about 1,100 distinct CDR3 sequences detected, 6.5% appear once; the ten largest clones hold over 10%. Sample: normal lung tissue next to the tumor, taken at surgery. Receptor source: a male donor with early-stage non-small cell lung cancer.

By share, this clonotype ranks as large. Within a library made for alpha chains, this beta chain is off target, and its count is uninformative. The gene calls are TRBV28 and TRBJ2-7; 12 bases are shared with TRBD2. The CDR3 has 15 residues. Germline V gives CDR1 MDHEN, CDR2 SYDVKM. V was pared by 7 bases and J by 11 bases, with 15 bases of the junction left unmatched. Written as DNA, the CDR3 is TGTGCCAGCACCTCCTCGGTTCTAGCGGGGGGGATTGAGTACTTC. As protein: CASTSSVLAGGIEYF.

This clonotype is deemed medium-sized. The size of this beta chain means little, since it is a stray read in a library made for alpha chains. The chain is built from TRBV20-1 and TRBJ2-1; tentatively, D is TRBD2 (6 bases). CDR1 and CDR2 from the germline V gene are DFQATT and SNEGSKA (reference sequence). Between the trimmed V and J ends, which lost 6 bases and 5 bases, there was a span of 14 bases. CDR3 length: 13 amino acids. CDR3 sequence: CSALRGGDNEQFF. Written as DNA, the CDR3 is TGCAGTGCCCTCCGGGGCGGGGACAATGAGCAGTTCTTC.

By share, this clonotype ranks as hyperexpanded. The library was prepared for alpha chains; this beta chain is a stray read, so its frequency means little. The chain uses TRBV9 and TRBJ2-1; TRBD2 is a possible D gene (6 bases). There are 14 residues in the CDR3. CDR1 and CDR2 (germline): SGDLS, YYNGEE. The CDR3 sequence: CASSGAGRIEEQFF. As DNA, the CDR3 is TGTGCTTCCAGTGGGGCAGGGAGGATCGAAGAGCAGTTCTTC.

By share, this clonotype ranks as medium-sized. A much larger clone lies a single base off, so this may be a read error. A library prepared for alpha chains yielded this beta chain as an off-target read; its size is of little meaning. The chain employs TRBV7-3 and TRBJ2-3, with TRBD1 matching 8 bases. The V segment lost 5 bases and the J segment 2 bases; nucleotides outside the gene matches: 6. The CDR3 runs to 15 residues. Germline CDR1 reads SGHTA; CDR2 reads FQGTGA. In nucleotides, the CDR3 is TGTGCCAGCAGCCCGATGACAGGGGTCACAGATACGCAGTATTTT. Encoded protein: CASSPMTGVTDTQYF.

This clonotype is deemed medium-sized. This beta chain lies outside the target of a library built for alpha chains; its clone size means little. In nucleotides, the CDR3 is TGTGCCAGCAGTTACCGGACAGGGGGGCTTGGAAACACCATATATTTT. Its protein product is CASSYRTGGLGNTIYF. The gene calls are TRBV6-5 and TRBJ1-3, with 10 positions matching TRBD1. CDR3 length: 16 residues. V lost 2 bases, J lost 3 bases, and 4 bases stayed unmatched. The germline CDR1 and CDR2 sequences are MNHEY and SVGAGI.

This clonotype is categorized as large. The library was designed around alpha chains, so this beta chain is a stray read whose abundance carries little weight. J is TRBJ1-1 and V is TRBV28; D is uncertain. V shed 9 bases and J shed 0 bases, with 11 bases lying between them. CDR1 MDHEN and CDR2 SYDVKM come from the germline V gene. The CDR3 totals 13 residues. The DNA for the CDR3 is TGTGCCAGTGTAGGGAAATTGAACACTGAAGCTTTCTTT. This encodes CASVGKLNTEAFF. Full variable domain (remainder filled in from reference TRBV28 and TRBJ1-1): DVKVTQSSRYLVKRTGEKVFLECVQDMDHENMFWYRQDPGLGLRLIYFSYDVKMKEKGDIPEGYSVSREKKERFSLILESASTNQTSMYLCASVGKLNTEAFFGQGTRLTVV.

This clonotype counts as large. This beta chain is an unintended read in a library built for alpha chains; its size means little. The chain has TRBV7-9 and TRBJ2-7, with a weak D call TRBD2 (6 bases). Trimming left V 6 bases short and J 5 bases short, with 20 bases between. CDR1 and CDR2 from the germline V gene are SEHNR and FQNEAQ (reference sequence). CDR3 length: 15 amino acids. The CDR3 DNA is TGTGCCAGCAGTACAAGCAGTCTAGCGATCGACGAGCAGTACTTC. Encoded protein: CASSTSSLAIDEQYF.

This clonotype qualifies as medium-sized. This beta chain is a stray read from a library made for alpha chains; its abundance is not meaningful. The rearrangement joins TRBV19 to TRBJ2-7, with D uncertain. This CDR3 is 15 amino acids long. Germline-derived CDR1 and CDR2 are LNHDA and SQIVND (reference sequence). Trimming took off 3 bases at V and 0 bases at J, with 12 bases between the two ends. The CDR3, as DNA: TGTGCCAGTAGTATCGGCGACCCCTACTCCTACGAGCAGTACTTC. Protein: CASSIGDPYSYEQYF.

About this clonotype itself: One end of the junction is discordant with germline, which a read error may explain. This beta chain turned up in a library designed for alpha chains; as an off-target read, its abundance says little. The chain uses TRBV20-1 and TRBJ2-5; the match to TRBD1 covers 10 bases. Germline V gene data show CDR1 as DFQATT and CDR2 as SNEGSKA (reference sequence). The CDR3 is 16 residues long. CDR3 loop: CSARDRDRGLQDTQYF. The CDR3 nucleotides are TGCAGTGCTAGAGATCGGGACAGGGGACTTCAAGATACCCAGTACTTC.

Regarding this clonotype: In a library made to pick up alpha chains, this beta chain is a stray read with a size that means little. This chain links TRBV7-2 with TRBJ1-2, with D maybe TRBD1 (6 bases). V was clipped by 5 bases and J by 4 bases, with 17 bases between them. The CDR3 sequence is 15 residues long. Germline V gene lookup returns CDR1 SGHTA and CDR2 FQGNSA. For the CDR3, the DNA is TGTGCCAGCAGCCTGGGACACCAGGGAGGCTATGGCTACACCTTC. The encoded protein is CASSLGHQGGYGYTF.

Of note for this clonotype: This beta chain slipped into a library made for alpha chains as a stray read, so its size is not meaningful. The chain combines TRBV6-2 or TRBV6-3 with TRBJ1-1, with 7 nucleotides matching TRBD1. There are 13 residues in the CDR3. From germline, CDR1 is MNHEY and CDR2 SVGEGT. V dropped 5 bases and J dropped 3; count of bases not matched to a gene: 3. The CDR3 bases are TGTGCCAGCAGTAAACAGGGGTACACTGAAGCTTTCTTT. Amino acid sequence: CASSKQGYTEAFF.

This clonotype qualifies as medium-sized (0.01 to 0.1%). Because this beta chain is a stray read in a library intended to capture alpha chains, its abundance should not be given much weight. The chain joins TRBV19 to TRBJ1-5; TRBD1 matches at 7 bases. Looked up from germline, CDR1 is LNHDA and CDR2 is SQIVND (reference sequence). The CDR3 sequence is 14 residues long. The J segment lost 2 bases and the V segment lost 6 bases, leaving 4 bases of the junction unmatched. This CDR3 is CASSTTGGNQPQHF. In DNA form, the CDR3 reads TGTGCCAGTAGCACAACAGGGGGCAATCAGCCCCAGCATTTT.

By proportion, this clonotype is medium-sized. This beta chain was picked up by a library intended for alpha chains and is off target, so its count carries little meaning. The gene calls are TRBV2 and TRBJ2-1; tentatively, D is TRBD2 (6 bases). CDR1 and CDR2 from the germline V gene are SNHLY and FYNNEI. Trimming stripped 8 bases from V and 12 bases from J, with 14 bases between. The CDR3 length is 11 residues. DNA for the CDR3: TGTGCCAGCGCCCCAACGGGGGTGCAGTTCTTC. It encodes CASAPTGVQFF.

Points on this clonotype: A much larger clone differs by one base, so this may be a read error. As an off-target read in a library built for alpha chains, this beta chain has a frequency of little significance. The rearrangement uses TRBV5-1 and TRBJ2-7; TRBD1 is a possible D gene (6 bases). The length of the CDR3 is 16 residues. Germline values: CDR1 SGHRS, CDR2 YFSETQ. CDR3 in amino acids: CASSLNADSWSYERYF. DNA of the CDR3: TGCGCCAGCAGCTTGAACGCGGACAGCTGGAGCTACGAGCGGTACTTC.

This clonotype counts as medium-sized. Since no conserved phenylalanine or tryptophan closes the CDR3, a read error is the likely cause. It is unclear where the CDR3 begins or ends on the DNA, so no DNA is shown, and the CDR3 is as TCRdb lists it. Within a library made for alpha chains, this beta chain is off target, and its count is uninformative. The chain is built from TRBV28 and TRBJ2-4; the table's D call, TRBD1, has no DNA check behind it. Germline V lookup: CDR1 MDHEN, CDR2 SYDVKM. With termini counted, the CDR3 has 9 amino acids. The CDR3 sequence: CATETGPYL.

This clonotype has ten or more counts. Being off target in a library aimed at alpha chains, this beta chain has a size of little meaning. The J gene is TRBJ1-4, the V gene TRBV16, with a tentative D call TRBD1 (5 bases). This CDR3 has 14 residues. V lost 3 bases, J lost 9 bases, and 14 bases lay in between. The germline V gene has CDR1 KGHSY and CDR2 FQNENV. The CDR3 region has the DNA TGTGCCAGCAGCCATCCGGGGGAGAGTAAAAAACTGTTTTTT. Its protein product is CASSHPGESKKLFF.

By proportion, this clonotype is medium-sized. As an off-target read in a library built for alpha chains, this beta chain has a frequency of little significance. V is TRBV5-6 and J is TRBJ2-7; D not resolved. Germline V gene lookup returns CDR1 SGHDT and CDR2 YYEEEE. This CDR3 contains 13 residues. Trimming stripped 2 bases from V and 0 bases from J, with 6 bases between. The CDR3 DNA sequence: TGTGCCAGCAGCTTTAGAGTCTCCTACGAGCAGTACTTC. Its translation: CASSFRVSYEQYF.

Relative to its sample, this clonotype is medium-sized. Since the library was made to target alpha chains, this beta chain is a stray read and its abundance is not meaningful. This sequence joins TRBV19 and TRBJ2-1, with 13 bases that match TRBD2. The trim removed 5 bases at V and 5 bases at J, leaving 6 bases unmatched. There are 16 residues in the CDR3. Germline V lookup: CDR1 LNHDA, CDR2 SQIVND (reference sequence). The CDR3 is CASSATTSGRDNEQFF. For the CDR3, the DNA is TGTGCCAGTAGTGCAACCACTAGCGGGAGGGACAATGAGCAGTTCTTC.

By sample fraction, this clonotype is medium-sized. Since it is a stray read in a library aimed at alpha chains, this beta chain has a size that is not meaningful. This rearrangement joins TRBV15 to TRBJ2-1, with 8 bases that match TRBD2. V dropped 3 bases and J dropped 8; count of bases not matched to a gene: 21. Per the germline V gene, CDR1 is LNHNV and CDR2 is YYDKDF (reference sequence). The CDR3 runs 19 residues. DNA of the CDR3: TGTGCCACCAGCAGGCTACTCCCGGGACGTTCGTCCGGGGGGGATGAGCAGTTCTTC. This sequence encodes CATSRLLPGRSSGGDEQFF.